The rows below give T cell receptor beta chains drawn from one sample of a study of early T cells in non-severe SARS-CoV-2 infection. TCRdb called the 5' RACE reads again in MiXCR, with one record for every CDR3 protein. Of about 64,000 distinct CDR3 sequences in the sample, about 10% are singletons; the top ten hold roughly 13%. This sample comprised whole blood, obtained at baseline. These receptors originate from an adult who was a healthcare worker with PCR-confirmed SARS-CoV-2 infection or an uninfected control (not recorded which). The CDR3 runs from the conserved cysteine through the conserved F or W.

v_call,cdr3_aa
TRBV6-2/TRBV6-3,CASSTNRGRAIYEQYF
TRBV5-1,CASRPGTGGAQGEQYF
TRBV7-9,CASSSTGTSGEQFF
TRBV4-2,CASSQDLHNTEAFF
TRBV7-8,CASSLALEGVPEGQAQYF
TRBV3-1,CASSQGLAGVSVEQYF
TRBV20-1,CSAPRGGSGETQYF
TRBV12-3/TRBV12-4,CASSRTEVKNSPLHF
TRBV11-2,CASSFGAAGVQNIQYF
TRBV18,CASAEPQGLAYNEQFF
TRBV6-5,CASSYEGRGRPNEKLFF
TRBV20-1,CSAGKTSGYEQYF
TRBV6-2/TRBV6-3,CASSLAESSYNEQFF
TRBV7-9,CASSLAGYTGELFF
TRBV15,CATSRGGRPSSYEQYF
TRBV9,CASSFSGRSTDTQYF
TRBV6-2/TRBV6-3,CASRSGGKLFF
TRBV5-4,CASSLGLLNEQFF
TRBV7-8,CASSSRNSGDTQYF
TRBV7-9,CASSFTGLNTGELFF
TRBV7-2,CASSLMWGADSPLHF
TRBV5-1,CASSLQDMNTEAFF
TRBV7-9,CASSNGLDHSEQFF
TRBV25-1,CASSLAGRSYEQYF
TRBV12-3/TRBV12-4,CASSGGQGMEKELFF
TRBV19,CASSIDQSEGYTF
TRBV7-3,CASSRRQGRTDTQYF
TRBV7-7,CASSPGTGLQETQYF
TRBV19,CASSIVARDTGELFF
TRBV18,CASSAGTQNQPQHF
TRBV7-3,CASSWGPSGELFF
TRBV5-4,CASSPGQKYYEQYF
TRBV5-1,CASSLAGQGVNEQFF
TRBV7-9,CASSLGAYYEQYF
TRBV5-1,CASSLGRQGGSYEQYF
TRBV6-2/TRBV6-3,CASRGSKETQYF
TRBV7-9,CASSSQGNTGELFF
TRBV5-1,CASSLTAGEYYEQYF
TRBV19,CASSIDRLTYGYTF
TRBV12-3/TRBV12-4,CASTLQGANTEAFF
TRBV6-6,CASSPGQGKYEQYF
TRBV15,CATSRDRSGSNDEQYF
TRBV20-1,CSAKRLAEAFF
TRBV28,CATKTGGIYEQYF
TRBV10-3,CAIRGGQDYNEQFF
TRBV29-1,CSVARPSGDTDTQYF